One and the same sample provided the 22 T cell receptor beta chains below, sequenced in a study of shared clonotypes between healthy human individuals. Here immunoSEQ multiplex PCR was the method, and the copy in TCRdb shows in-frame clones only, minus some. The top ten clones hold about 0.06% of a sample with some 650,000 clones, about 96% of them seen once. Material: naive CD4+ T cells sorted from blood. Subset described: CD45RA+ positively selected. These receptors came from a woman aged 25 to 39 in good health.

This sequence joins TRBV2 and TRBJ2-2; D gene unclear. Trimming left V 8 bases short and J 5 bases short, with 9 bases between. This CDR3 contains 12 residues. In germline, CDR1 is SNHLY, CDR2 FYNNEI. The CDR3 DNA follows: TGTGCCAGCTCTTTGGGGACCGGGGAGCTGTTTTTT. Encoded protein: CASSLGTGELFF.

This clone appeared a single time. CDR3 coding DNA: TGTGCCAGCAGTACAGGGACACATAGCAATCAGCCCCAGCATTTT. Residues: CASSTGTHSNQPQHF. This chain uses TRBV6-6 with TRBJ1-5, with a possible D match to TRBD1 (6 bases). V was cut by 5 bases and J by 0 bases, with 11 bases left in between. CDR3 length: 15 residues. Germline V gene sequence: CDR1 MNHNY, CDR2 SVGAGI (reference sequence).

The gene calls are TRBV7-9 and TRBJ2-3; 7 bases map to TRBD1. This CDR3 comprises 14 residues. Losses at the gene ends were 4 bases for V and 0 bases for J; bases not matched to a gene: 1. Germline CDR1 and CDR2: SEHNR and FQNEAQ (reference sequence). This CDR3 reads CASSWGQSTDTQYF. The CDR3 nucleotides read TGTGCCAGCAGCTGGGGACAGAGCACAGATACGCAGTATTTT. Variable domain in full (rest from reference TRBV7-9 and TRBJ2-3): DTGVSQNPRHKITKRGQNVTFRCDPISEHNRLYWYRQTLGQGPEFLTYFQNEAQLEKSRLLSDRFSAERPKGSFSTLEIQRTEQGDSAMYLCASSWGQSTDTQYFGPGTRLTVL.

V and J are TRBV5-1 and TRBJ2-3; TRBD2 matches 13 bases. Trimming cost V 4 bases and J 2 bases; bases outside gene matches: 10. The CDR3 has 18 residues. The V gene's germline CDR1 is SGHRS and CDR2 YFSETQ. The CDR3 nucleotides are TGCGCCAGCAGCCGAAGGACTAGCGGGAGTTCATCCACAGATACGCAGTATTTT. This gives the protein CASSRRTSGSSSTDTQYF.

CDR3 nucleotides: TGCGCCAGCAGCGGACTAGCTCGCACCGGGGAGCTGTTTTTT. This translates into CASSGLARTGELFF. The genes are TRBV10-1 and TRBJ2-2; 8 bases align to TRBD2. J gave up 4 bases and V 6 bases, and 4 bases lay outside the gene matches. The CDR3 is 14 residues long. Germline loops: CDR1 WNHNN, CDR2 SYGVQD (reference sequence).

The chain joins TRBV7-2 to TRBJ2-7; TRBD1 aligns across 9 bases. The CDR3 is 15 residues long. Germline CDR1 is SGHTA and CDR2 is FQGNSA. V lost 4 bases, J lost 3 bases, and 7 bases stayed unmatched. The CDR3 loop reads CASSSRQGDIYEQYF. DNA of the CDR3: TGTGCCAGCAGCTCCCGACAGGGGGATATCTACGAGCAGTACTTC.

V usage is TRBV15 and J usage is TRBJ2-5, with D possibly TRBD1 on 5 matching bases. The CDR3 totals 15 residues. Germline V gene lookup returns CDR1 LNHNV and CDR2 YYDKDF (reference sequence). V lost 4 bases and J lost 5, with 17 bases in between. CDR3 in DNA: TGTGCCACCAGCAACCGACAGTCCCCTTGGGAGACCCAGTACTTC. Amino acid sequence: CATSNRQSPWETQYF.

This clone was seen once. The chain has TRBV4-1 and TRBJ1-2; D uncertain. The CDR3 consists of 16 residues. V was cut by 0 bases and J by 5 bases, with 16 bases left in between. Germline V lookup: CDR1 MGHRA, CDR2 YSYEKL. CDR3 nucleotides: TGCGCCAGCAGCCAAGATGAGTCTTACTCGGGGTATGGCTACACCTTC. It specifies CASSQDESYSGYGYTF.

The chain employs TRBV6-6 and TRBJ2-7; 10 bases are shared with TRBD1. The junction had 4 bases not matched to a gene; V was cut back by 2 bases and J by 6 bases. Looked up from germline, CDR1 is MNHNY and CDR2 is SVGAGI (reference sequence). CDR3 length: 14 amino acids. In DNA form, the CDR3 reads TGTGCCAGCAGTTACCCGCGGACAGGGGGCGAGCAGTACTTC. It specifies CASSYPRTGGEQYF.

The chain recombines TRBV28 with TRBJ1-1, with D unresolved. This CDR3 has 16 residues. The germline gives CDR1 MDHEN, CDR2 SYDVKM. V was clipped by 5 bases and J by 0 bases, with 16 bases between them. The CDR3 loop is CASSPPWPRLNTEAFF. The CDR3 region has the DNA TGTGCCAGCAGTCCCCCGTGGCCTAGGTTGAACACTGAAGCTTTCTTT.

The rearrangement uses TRBV6-1 and TRBJ2-7; D is perhaps TRBD1 (5 bases). The CDR3 covers 12 residues. The germline V gene has CDR1 MNHNS and CDR2 SASEGT. The ends were cut back, 6 bases at V and 3 bases at J, with 9 bases in the middle. The CDR3 region is CASRSRGYEQYF. CDR3 sequence (DNA): TGTGCCAGCAGGAGTAGGGGCTACGAGCAGTACTTC.

This clone was seen once. The rearrangement links TRBV28 to TRBJ2-5; 8 nucleotides align to TRBD1. The CDR3 spans 13 residues. The junction had 7 bases not matched to a gene; V was cut back by 10 bases and J by 3 bases. Germline-derived CDR1 and CDR2 are MDHEN and SYDVKM. The CDR3 nucleotides read TGTGCCACTACAGGGGGTAGGAAAGAGACCCAGTACTTC. Encoded protein: CATTGGRKETQYF. The full variable domain, with the rest looked up from reference TRBV28 and TRBJ2-5, is DVKVTQSSRYLVKRTGEKVFLECVQDMDHENMFWYRQDPGLGLRLIYFSYDVKMKEKGDIPEGYSVSREKKERFSLILESASTNQTSMYLCATTGGRKETQYFGPGTRLLVL.

J is TRBJ1-5 and V is TRBV19, with 7 bases fitting TRBD1. V dropped 5 bases and J dropped 4; count of bases not matched to a gene: 11. The germline CDR1 and CDR2 sequences are LNHDA and SQIVND (reference sequence). This CDR3 spans 16 amino acids. As DNA, the CDR3 is TGTGCCAGTAGTGCCACTCGGACAGGCTTTAATCAGCCCCAGCATTTT. This sequence encodes CASSATRTGFNQPQHF. Full variable domain (remainder filled in from reference TRBV19 and TRBJ1-5): DGGITQSPKYLFRKEGQNVTLSCEQNLNHDAMYWYRQDPGQGLRLIYYSQIVNDFQKGDIAEGYSVSREKKESFPLTVTSAQKNPTAFYLCASSATRTGFNQPQHFGDGTRLSIL.

This clone was detected once. The chain uses TRBV4-1 and TRBJ2-5, with D maybe TRBD1 (7 bases). Germline V CDR1 and CDR2: MGHRA, YSYEKL. This CDR3 has 15 amino acids. The V and J ends lost 4 bases and 7 bases respectively, with 19 bases between them. This CDR3 reads CASSPVGIQGGTQYF. The DNA for the CDR3 is TGCGCCAGCAGCCCGGTGGGAATTCAGGGGGGGACCCAGTACTTC.

The chain recombines TRBV2 with TRBJ1-2; D is undetermined. The germline V gene encodes CDR1 SNHLY and CDR2 FYNNEI. The ends were cut back, 6 bases at V and 10 bases at J, with 15 bases in the middle. The CDR3 covers 12 residues. In DNA, the CDR3 is TGTGCCAGCAGGCGATCTCCGACGGACTACACCTTC. This sequence encodes CASRRSPTDYTF.

The CDR3 here is CASKRYEGVGSNEKLFF. In nucleotides, the CDR3 is TGTGCCAGCAAGCGGTATGAGGGAGTAGGATCTAATGAAAAACTGTTTTTT. This chain connects TRBV7-9 to TRBJ1-4; D unclear. The germline CDR1 and CDR2 sequences are SEHNR and FQNEAQ (reference sequence). The CDR3 consists of 17 residues. The V and J ends lost 7 bases and 3 bases respectively, with 21 bases between them. Variable domain in full (rest from reference TRBV7-9 and TRBJ1-4): DTGVSQNPRHKITKRGQNVTFRCDPISEHNRLYWYRQTLGQGPEFLTYFQNEAQLEKSRLLSDRFSAERPKGSFSTLEIQRTEQGDSAMYLCASKRYEGVGSNEKLFFGSGTQLSVL.

CDR3 residues: CASSFAGRAEQYF. The CDR3 nucleotides read TGTGCCAGCAGCTTCGCCGGGAGGGCCGAGCAGTACTTC. This chain joins TRBV7-2 and TRBJ2-7; TRBD2 matches at 8 bases. The germline CDR1 and CDR2 sequences are SGHTA and FQGNSA. V dropped 3 bases and J dropped 6; count of bases not matched to a gene: 4. The CDR3 runs 13 residues.

The genes are TRBV4-1 and TRBJ2-2; D remains unclear. The CDR3 sequence is 15 residues long. Trimming shortened V by 1 base and J by 4 bases, and 10 bases separated the two germline ends. The germline gives CDR1 MGHRA, CDR2 YSYEKL. The CDR3 is CASSQVRPLTGELFF. DNA for the CDR3: TGCGCCAGCAGCCAAGTTCGTCCACTCACCGGGGAGCTGTTTTTT.

In the case of this clone: Other DNA sequences in this specimen translate into the identical CDR3. The CDR3 DNA follows: TGTGCCAGCAGTTTAGAGGGGTACGAGCAGTACTTC. It translates to CASSLEGYEQYF. This chain connects TRBV28 to TRBJ2-7, with D perhaps assigned TRBD1 or TRBD2 (5 bases each). Trimming left V 2 bases short and J 4 bases short, with 6 bases between. The V gene's germline CDR1 is MDHEN and CDR2 SYDVKM. The CDR3 is made up of 12 amino acids.

The chain joins TRBV10-3 to TRBJ2-7; D unresolved. The CDR3 has 13 amino acids. Germline CDR1 and CDR2: ENHRY and SYGVKD. The V end was cut by 5 bases, the J end by 2 bases, with 10 bases between. The CDR3 coding sequence is TGTGCCATCAGTTTTGGCGGAACCTACGAGCAGTACTTC. Its protein product is CAISFGGTYEQYF.

The J gene is TRBJ2-7, the V gene TRBV7-2, with 13 positions matching TRBD2. The CDR3 runs 14 residues. Germline loops: CDR1 SGHTA, CDR2 FQGNSA. V trimming: 5 bases; J trimming: 7 bases; junction bases outside the gene matches: 5. As DNA, the CDR3 is TGTGCCAGCAGCCCGGGACTAGCGGGAAGGGAGCAGTACTTC. Translated: CASSPGLAGREQYF.

The V call is TRBV5-4, the J call TRBJ2-5; D unresolved. Germline CDR1 is SGHNT and CDR2 is YYREEE (reference sequence). This CDR3 spans 13 amino acids. V lost 6 bases and J 4 bases, leaving 13 bases between the germline ends. DNA for the CDR3: TGTGCCAGCACCCCTGGAGTAGGAGAGACCCAGTACTTC. This sequence encodes CASTPGVGETQYF.